The rows below give T cell receptor beta chains drawn from one sample of a study of blood T cell repertoires in COVID-19. TCRdb's table, derived via immunoSEQ multiplex PCR, lists solely in-frame clones and lacks some. The profile shows roughly 140,000 clones, about 87% of them singletons. The sample consisted of PBMCs or T cells enriched from blood (not recorded which). Source of these receptors: a man between 45 and 60 years old in a cohort exposed to, infected with or recovered from COVID-19 (not recorded which). Both conserved end residues are part of each CDR3.

V: TRBV5-1
J: TRBJ2-1
CDR3: CASSDSGNEQFF

V: TRBV19
J: TRBJ1-1
CDR3: CASTGTARNTEAFF

V: TRBV5-4
J: TRBJ1-4
CDR3: CASTDGVTEKLFF

V: TRBV19
J: TRBJ2-7
CDR3: CASSRTDRSYEQYF

V: TRBV5-4
J: TRBJ2-3
CDR3: CASSLTSGNTDTQYF

V: TRBV5-4
J: TRBJ2-5
CDR3: CASSLGRAQETQYF

V: TRBV30
J: TRBJ1-3
CDR3: CAGRRGFSGNTIYF

V: TRBV6-5
J: TRBJ2-6
CDR3: CASMRDGANVLTF

V: TRBV5-4
J: TRBJ2-1
CDR3: CASSLNPRVSYNEQFF

V: TRBV7-2
J: TRBJ2-6
CDR3: CASSLVDSGANVLTF

V: TRBV4-1
J: TRBJ1-2
CDR3: CASSNSPGQGYGYTF

V: TRBV27
J: TRBJ2-3
CDR3: CASSSILAGPTDTQYF

V: TRBV6-2/TRBV6-3
J: TRBJ2-5
CDR3: CASSDGRETQYF

V: TRBV7-2
J: TRBJ1-4
CDR3: CASSLVQGTNEKLFF

V: TRBV14
J: TRBJ2-1
CDR3: CASSEKGLAGGRQFF

V: TRBV7-3
J: TRBJ1-1
CDR3: CASSLTIHTEAFF

V: TRBV28
J: TRBJ1-1
CDR3: CASGDRFGVTEAFF

V: TRBV5-1
J: TRBJ2-7
CDR3: CASSPGSAISYEQYF

V: TRBV10-3
J: TRBJ2-2
CDR3: CAISSKDTGELFF

V: TRBV7-7
J: TRBJ2-5
CDR3: CASSLALAGRKETQYF

V: TRBV9
J: TRBJ2-1
CDR3: CASSVTGGVNEQFF

V: TRBV7-2
J: TRBJ1-5
CDR3: CASSASPDQPQHF

V: TRBV5-1
J: TRBJ2-1
CDR3: CASSLAEQDEQFF

V: TRBV19
J: TRBJ1-2
CDR3: CAAYFQGAGGYTF

V: TRBV6-5
J: TRBJ1-1
CDR3: CASRGQRVTEAFF

V: TRBV5-4
J: TRBJ1-1
CDR3: CASSSSWSRIPFF

V: TRBV6-2/TRBV6-3
J: TRBJ2-6
CDR3: CASSSGGWAGANVLTF

V: TRBV5-6
J: TRBJ2-5
CDR3: CASSLSILRGGETQYF

V: TRBV7-9
J: TRBJ2-2
CDR3: CASSLAVSVLTGELFF

V: TRBV9
J: TRBJ2-3
CDR3: CASSVTSGGATDTQYF

V: TRBV9
J: TRBJ2-2
CDR3: CASSFKNTGELFF

V: TRBV7-2
J: TRBJ1-2
CDR3: CASSLIPGNNYGYTF

V: TRBV5-4
J: TRBJ2-1
CDR3: CASSLAGGNEQFF